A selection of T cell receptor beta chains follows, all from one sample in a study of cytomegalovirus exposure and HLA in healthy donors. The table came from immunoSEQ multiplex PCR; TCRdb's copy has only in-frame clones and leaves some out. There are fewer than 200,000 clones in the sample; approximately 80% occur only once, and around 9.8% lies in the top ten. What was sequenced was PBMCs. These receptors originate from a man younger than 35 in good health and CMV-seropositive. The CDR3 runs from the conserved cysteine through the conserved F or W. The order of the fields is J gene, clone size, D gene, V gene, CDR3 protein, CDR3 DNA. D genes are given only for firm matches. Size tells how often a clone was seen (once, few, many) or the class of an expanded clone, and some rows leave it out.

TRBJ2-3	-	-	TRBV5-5	CASSSGTDTQYF	TGTGCCAGCAGCTCGGGGACAGATACGCAGTATTTT
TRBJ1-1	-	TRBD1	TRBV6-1	CASSGGQSNTEAFF	TGTGCCAGCAGTGGGGGACAGTCCAACACTGAAGCTTTCTTT
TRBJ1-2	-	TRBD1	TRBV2	CASSRDRGTYGYTF	TGTGCCAGCAGTAGGGACAGGGGCACCTATGGCTACACCTTC
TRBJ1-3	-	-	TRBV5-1	CASSLGQGPSGNTIYF	TGCGCCAGCAGCTTGGGGCAGGGCCCCTCTGGAAACACCATATATTTT
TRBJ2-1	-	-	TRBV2	CASSAWGHNEQFF	TGTGCCAGCAGTGCTTGGGGGCACAATGAGCAGTTCTTC
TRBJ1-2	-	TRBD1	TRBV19	CASSIGTGGVYGYTF	TGTGCCAGTAGTATCGGGACAGGGGGCGTCTATGGCTACACCTTC
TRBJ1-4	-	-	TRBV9	CASSGAGAPGGEKLFF	TGTGCCAGCAGCGGAGCGGGGGCCCCCGGGGGGGAAAAACTGTTTTTT
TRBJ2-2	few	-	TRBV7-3	CASSFKGGGTGELFF	TGTGCCAGCAGCTTTAAGGGCGGAGGCACCGGGGAGCTGTTTTTT
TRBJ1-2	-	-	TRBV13	CASSASVIYGYTF	TGTGCCAGCAGCGCCAGTGTGATCTATGGCTACACCTTC
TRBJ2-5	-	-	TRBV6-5	CASSYGDAGSGETQYF	TGTGCCAGCAGTTACGGGGATGCCGGGAGTGGAGAGACCCAGTACTTC
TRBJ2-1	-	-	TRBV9	CASSVSTGNEQFF	TGTGCCAGCAGCGTGTCTACAGGGAATGAGCAGTTCTTC
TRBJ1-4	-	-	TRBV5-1	CASSLVPGSIEKLFF	TGCGCCAGCAGCTTGGTCCCAGGGTCGATCGAAAAACTGTTTTTT
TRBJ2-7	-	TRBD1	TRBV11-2	CASSLAAGGHYEQYF	TGTGCCAGCAGCTTAGCGGCAGGGGGTCACTACGAGCAGTACTTC
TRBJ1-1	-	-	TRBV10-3	CAISESTGWNTEAFF	TGTGCCATCAGTGAGTCCACAGGTTGGAACACTGAAGCTTTCTTT
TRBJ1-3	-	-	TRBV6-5	CASSWDTSSGNTIYF	TGTGCCAGCAGTTGGGACACGAGCTCTGGAAACACCATATATTTT
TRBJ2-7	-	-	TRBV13	CASSRSAGTYEQYF	TGTGCCAGCAGCCGGAGCGCAGGGACCTACGAGCAGTACTTC
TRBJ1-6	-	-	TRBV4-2	CASSQERGGNSPLHF	TGTGCCAGCAGCCAAGAAAGGGGAGGTAATTCACCCCTCCACTTT
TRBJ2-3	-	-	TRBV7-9	CASSGSRHAQYF	TGTGCCAGCAGCGGGAGTCGTCACGCGCAGTATTTT
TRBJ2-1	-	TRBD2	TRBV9	CASSVLLASANEQFF	TGTGCCAGCAGCGTCCTACTAGCGTCCGCCAATGAGCAGTTCTTC
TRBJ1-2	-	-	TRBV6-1	CASSSQGRGGYTF	TGTGCCAGCAGTAGTCAGGGTAGGGGTGGCTACACCTTC
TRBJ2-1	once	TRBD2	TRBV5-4	CASSPGTSGSPGNEQFF	TGTGCCAGCAGCCCCGGGACTAGCGGGAGCCCCGGGAATGAGCAGTTCTTC
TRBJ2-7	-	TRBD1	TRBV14	CASSNRDRVLRDEQYF	TGTGCCAGCAGCAACCGGGACAGGGTTCTTAGGGACGAGCAGTACTTC
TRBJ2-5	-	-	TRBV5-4	CASSLTQGQETQYF	TGTGCCAGCAGCTTAACGCAGGGGCAAGAGACCCAGTACTTC
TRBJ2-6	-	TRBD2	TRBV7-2	CASPLTSGGAGGANVLTF	TGTGCCAGCCCCCTTACTAGCGGGGGGGCGGGTGGGGCCAACGTCCTGACTTTC
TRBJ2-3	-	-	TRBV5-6	CASSLAGVQYF	TGTGCCAGCAGCTTGGCGGGGGTGCAGTATTTT
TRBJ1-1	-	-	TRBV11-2	CASSLSLMNTEAFF	TGTGCCAGCAGCTTAAGCCTTATGAACACTGAAGCTTTCTTT
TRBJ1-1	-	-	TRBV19	CASSIEPGMNTEAFF	TGTGCCAGTAGTATCGAACCAGGGATGAACACTGAAGCTTTCTTT
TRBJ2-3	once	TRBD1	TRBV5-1	CASSLGQGTSDTQYF	TGCGCCAGCAGCTTAGGACAGGGGACGTCAGATACGCAGTATTTT
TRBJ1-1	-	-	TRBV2	CASRDTMNTEAFF	TGTGCCAGCAGGGACACTATGAACACTGAAGCTTTCTTT
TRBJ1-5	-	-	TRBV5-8	CASSSPGQYQPQHF	TGTGCCAGCAGCTCACCCGGACAGTATCAGCCCCAGCATTTT
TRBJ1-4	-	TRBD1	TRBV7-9	CASSLEGAREKLFF	TGTGCCAGCAGCTTAGAGGGGGCGAGAGAAAAACTGTTTTTT
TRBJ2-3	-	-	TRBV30	CAWSREKKSTDTQYF	TGTGCCTGGAGTCGGGAGAAGAAGAGCACAGATACGCAGTATTTT
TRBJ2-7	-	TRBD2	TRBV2	CASDVRSSGMYEQYF	TGTGCCAGCGACGTAAGGTCTAGCGGGATGTACGAGCAGTACTTC
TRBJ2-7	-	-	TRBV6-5	CASSQGSEQYF	TGTGCCAGCAGCCAGGGCAGCGAGCAGTACTTC
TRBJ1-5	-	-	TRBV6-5	CATNAQQGQPQHF	TGTGCCACCAACGCCCAACAGGGTCAGCCCCAGCATTTT
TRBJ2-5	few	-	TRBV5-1	CASSLEAPWTQYF	TGCGCCAGCAGCTTGGAAGCCCCATGGACCCAGTACTTC
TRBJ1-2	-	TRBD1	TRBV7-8	CASSLGTGPSYTF	TGTGCCAGCAGCTTGGGGACAGGGCCTAGCTACACCTTC